This TCR beta chain came from a study of T cell clonality in common variable immunodeficiency (dated by TCRdb to about 2015). The study at large found these results: Compared with healthy controls, CVID subjects showed increased TCRbeta clonality (t-test p = 0.018), a feature most characteristic of about a third of subjects. The authors noted that sequencing repertoires of T cell subpopulations would be needed to clarify what caused the increased clonality in CVID. Correlations between repertoire features and clinical complications were limited by patient heterogeneity within the CVID cohort. Despite equal DNA input, controls averaged approximately 77,000 unique sequences per sample versus roughly 30,000 in CVID samples. CVID TCRbeta sequences reportedly showed fewer deletions and N-nucleotide insertions and lacked highly modified clones with 13 or more V deletions. Healthy controls shared more TCRbeta clones with each other than CVID subjects shared among themselves (p < 0.0001).

For sequencing, equivalent amounts of genomic DNA were input from CVID and control samples. For every sample, a 60 bp segment covering the rearranged TCRbeta CDR3 region was amplified and then sequenced. The immunoSEQ assay, a bias-corrected multiplex PCR combined with high-throughput sequencing, was used for TCRbeta amplification. From the authors' description of their analysis: Each unique nucleotide sequence was treated as a clone and annotated with V, D and J genes, copy number and frequency. Sequences were labeled productive if in frame, and non-productive if out of frame or containing stop codons. Clonality was calculated from Shannon's entropy as previously described. Mean CDR3 Kyte-Doolittle hydropathy was derived from the predicted amino acid sequences of productive clones. The R hclust function was used to hierarchically cluster scaled V gene usage with Manhattan distance and complete linkage. Sharing of clones by CDR3 amino acid sequence was evaluated by resampling 12 repertoires per group over 100 rounds. The repertoires were searched for approximately 70 published EBV-specific TCRbeta sequences and 245 published CMV-specific TCRbeta sequences. A couple of CVID samples that yielded fewer than 10,000 sequences were excluded from the analysis, so approximately 38 CVID repertoires were retained. Held by TCRdb, this immuneACCESS table contains in-frame sequences only and omits some clones. Under half of the omission traces to an unresolved V gene where checked; the cause of the rest is unknown. Clone size and the V and J calls come from that table; the DNA yielded D and trimming. The table for this sample lists approximately 15,000 clones, none of them counted only once. Of the sample, approximately 12% falls within the top ten clones.

Cut back by 0 bases and 2 bases, the V and J ends lie 16 bases apart. Its CDR3 holds 16 amino acids, cysteine through phenylalanine. Part of the CDR3 DNA is given, 39 bases translated from base 1. Via the germline V gene (reference sequence), CDR1 is DFQATT and CDR2 SNEGSKA. Diagnosis of CVID followed standard criteria, namely serum IgG, IgA and/or IgM below the normal range together with specific antibody deficiency. A total of 45 or so subjects (approximately 15 female and 29 male; age range about 9 to 64 years, mean age around 40) were included in the CVID group. Most CVID patients and most healthy controls were of Caucasian heritage. Replacement immunoglobulin therapy had been administered to all CVID subjects for at least one year at the time of study participation. No CVID subject was ill or taking immunomodulatory or immunosuppressive medication when blood was collected. Heparinized peripheral whole blood samples of roughly 5 to 8.5 ml were obtained from each donor. Genomic DNA from adults with common variable immune deficiency (CVID) and from healthy adult controls was the source for sequencing TCRbeta CDR3 repertoires. Diluted blood was density-centrifuged over Hypaque 1077 or Ficoll-Paque to isolate peripheral blood mononuclear cells. Unsorted mononuclear cells served as the source of genomic DNA, which was extracted either by Qiagen column purification or by a centrifugation-based method.

This clone was found many times. Its antigen is currently not known. Read data end 3 residues before the CDR3 end; the end is taken from the germline J gene. Input material: peripheral blood mononuclear cells. The receptor was isolated from a human donor with common variable immunodeficiency. The chain employs TRBV20-1 and TRBJ2-5; the D region possibly corresponds to TRBD2 (5 bases align). The CDR3 region reads CSARDPKRGWQETQYF. CDR3 bases read: TGCAGTGCTAGAGATCCAAAACGGGGTTGGCAAGAGACC.